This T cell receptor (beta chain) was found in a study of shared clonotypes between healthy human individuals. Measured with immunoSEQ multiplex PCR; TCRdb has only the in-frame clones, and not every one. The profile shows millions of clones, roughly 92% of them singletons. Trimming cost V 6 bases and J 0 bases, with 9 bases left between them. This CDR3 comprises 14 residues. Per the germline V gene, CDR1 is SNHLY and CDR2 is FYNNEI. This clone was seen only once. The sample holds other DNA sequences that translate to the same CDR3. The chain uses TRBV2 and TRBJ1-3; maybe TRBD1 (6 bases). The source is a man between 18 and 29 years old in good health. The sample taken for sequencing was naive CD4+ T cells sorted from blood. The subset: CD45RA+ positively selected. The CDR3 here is CASRETGSGNTIYF. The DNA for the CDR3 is TGTGCCAGCAGGGAGACAGGCTCTGGAAACACCATATATTTT.